These T cell receptor beta chains were read from a single sample in a study of post-analysis software for immune sequencing data. MiXCR, applied by TCRdb to the PCR reads, yields one record per CDR3 protein. The repertoire includes 350,000 to 450,000 distinct CDR3 sequences, approximately 38% of them detected once, and around an eighth sits in the top ten. The sample was blood. The source is a girl between 10 and 17 years old with multiple sclerosis. Each CDR3 is given with its conserved first and last residue. Fields, in order: D gene, V gene, J gene, clone size, CDR3 protein, CDR3 DNA. The D gene is left open where the match is weak. Clone size appears in some rows only: once, few, many, or a class for an expanded clone.

>TRBD1|TRBV6-2/TRBV6-3|TRBJ1-2|once
CASSRQGGGYGYTF
TGTGCCAGCAGTCGACAGGGAGGTGGCTATGGCTACACCTTC
>TRBD1|TRBV12-3/TRBV12-4|TRBJ2-7|NA
CASSYDRGDEQYF
TGTGCCAGCAGTTACGACAGGGGCGACGAGCAGTACTTC
>TRBD2|TRBV5-1|TRBJ2-5|NA
CASSASGTRGETQYF
TGCGCCAGCAGCGCCTCCGGGACTAGAGGAGAGACCCAGTACTTC
>TRBD1|TRBV6-1|TRBJ1-2|NA
CASRDMTWDRDRYGYTF
TGTGCCAGCAGGGATATGACGTGGGACAGGGATCGCTATGGCTACACCTTC
>NA|TRBV27|TRBJ2-7|NA
CASRLSSSGVDQYF
TGTGCCAGCAGGTTATCATCATCGGGTGTTGACCAGTACTTC
>TRBD1|TRBV5-1|TRBJ2-7|once
CASSSSTGARYEQYF
TGCGCCAGCAGCTCCTCGACAGGGGCGCGGTACGAGCAGTACTTC
>TRBD2|TRBV6-9|TRBJ2-3|few
CASSHSGTTDTQYF
TGTGCCAGCAGTCATAGCGGGACCACAGATACGCAGTATTTT
>TRBD1|TRBV14|TRBJ1-5|few
CASSEGTGYQPQHF
TGTGCCAGCAGCGAAGGGACAGGGTATCAGCCCCAGCATTTT
>NA|TRBV4-2|TRBJ1-2|NA
CASSLGGQDYGYTF
TGTGCCAGCAGCTTGGGCGGTCAGGACTATGGCTACACCTTC
>NA|TRBV5-1|TRBJ1-2|NA
CASSLPSWGGYTF
TGCGCCAGCAGCTTGCCCTCCTGGGGTGGCTACACCTTC
>TRBD1|TRBV12-3/TRBV12-4|TRBJ1-2|few
CASSLAAQGYGYTF
TGTGCCAGCAGTTTAGCGGCACAGGGGTATGGCTACACCTTC